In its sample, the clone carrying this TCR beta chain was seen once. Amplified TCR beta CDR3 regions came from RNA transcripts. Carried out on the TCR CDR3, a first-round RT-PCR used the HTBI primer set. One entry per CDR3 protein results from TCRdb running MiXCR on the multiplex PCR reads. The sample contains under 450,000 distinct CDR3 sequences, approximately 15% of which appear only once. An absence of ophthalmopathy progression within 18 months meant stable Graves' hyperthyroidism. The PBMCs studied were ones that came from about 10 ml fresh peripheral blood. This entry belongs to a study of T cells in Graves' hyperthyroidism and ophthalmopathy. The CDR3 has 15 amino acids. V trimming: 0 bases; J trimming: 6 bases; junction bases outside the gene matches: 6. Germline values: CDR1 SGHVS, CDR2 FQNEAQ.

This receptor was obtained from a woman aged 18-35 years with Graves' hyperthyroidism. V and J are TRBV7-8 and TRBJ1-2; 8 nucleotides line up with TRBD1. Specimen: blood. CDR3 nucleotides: TGTGCCAGCAGCTTAGCGGGGGCAGGGGGCGATGGCTACACCTTC. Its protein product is CASSLAGAGGDGYTF.